The following is a T cell receptor (beta chain) sequence with its context. The sample is drawn from a study of blood T cell repertoires in COVID-19. Germline V gives CDR1 SGDLS, CDR2 YYNGEE. V lost 3 bases to trimming and J lost 6 bases; unmatched junction nucleotides: 10. The CDR3 consists of 17 residues. The table came from immunoSEQ multiplex PCR; TCRdb's copy has only in-frame clones and leaves some out. The sample includes 240,000 or so clones, roughly four fifths of them seen just once. This TCR was recovered from a woman in her late teens or twenties with acute or convalescent COVID-19. The source material was peripheral blood. The J gene is TRBJ2-1, the V gene TRBV9; 12 nucleotides line up with TRBD2. The CDR3 loop is CASSAIGGLAGGNEQFF. Here the CDR3 DNA reads TGTGCCAGCAGCGCCATAGGGGGACTAGCGGGTGGCAATGAGCAGTTCTTC. Full variable domain (outside the CDR3, taken from reference TRBV9 and TRBJ2-1): DSGVTQTPKHLITATGQRVTLRCSPRSGDLSVYWYQQSLDQGLQFLIQYYNGEERAKGNILERFSAQQFPDLHSELNLSSLELGDSALYFCASSAIGGLAGGNEQFFGPGTRLTVL.